This TCR beta chain was profiled in a study of T cell responses to AZD1222 COVID-19 vaccine. As for this clone: Its antigen is not identified.

Trimming shortened V by 4 bases and J by 4 bases, and 13 bases separated the two germline ends. This CDR3 contains 15 residues. Germline V gene lookup returns CDR1 MDHEN and CDR2 SYDVKM. Whole-study findings and limits: Regions 160-218 and 743-854 dominated among vaccine-associated CD4 TCRs spanning spike. With two AZD1222 doses given, Spike-specific TCR breadth and depth both rose.

Data came from immunoSEQ multiplex PCR; TCRdb stores just in-frame clones and leaves some out. The sample gives 70,000 to 75,000 clones, around 81% of which show up once; about 46% is in the top ten. The receptor's source is an adult who received the AZD1222 COVID-19 vaccine. Material: peripheral blood, obtained 28 days after the second AZD1222 dose. The chain has TRBV28 and TRBJ2-2; maybe TRBD1 (6 bases). CDR3 nucleotides: TGTGCCAGCAGTTGGGCCACAGGGATCACCGGGGAGCTGTTTTTT. Its protein is CASSWATGITGELFF.